This entry concerns a single T cell receptor (beta chain). Generated by immunoSEQ multiplex PCR, the TCRdb table keeps only in-frame clones and is missing some. Among approximately 20,000 clones listed, over 65% were seen once. This sample stems from a study of T cell changes during pregnancy in multiple sclerosis. The CDR3 has 18 residues. Germline assignment: CDR1 MNHEY and CDR2 SMNVEV (reference sequence). V was clipped by 0 bases and J by 2 bases, with 18 bases between them. This clonotype was sampled from a female donor with multiple sclerosis, enrolled in a pregnancy study. Here the sequenced sample was CD8+ T cells from peripheral blood mononuclear cells, taken before pregnancy. The chain uses TRBV27 and TRBJ2-3; D is possibly TRBD2 (6 bases). As DNA, the CDR3 is TGTGCCAGCAGTTTATCACGTGGGGACTCCTTGGACACAGATACGCAGTATTTT. The encoded protein is CASSLSRGDSLDTDTQYF.